What follows are 32 T cell receptor beta chains derived from one specimen sequenced in a study of T cell changes during pregnancy in multiple sclerosis. Some clones are missing from TCRdb's copy, which holds only in-frame ones; the method was immunoSEQ multiplex PCR. The data contain about 50,000 clones, about nine tenths of them singletons. Source: CD4+ T cells from peripheral blood mononuclear cells, taken after pregnancy. Every receptor here comes from a female donor in good health, enrolled as a control in a pregnancy study.

The V gene is TRBV10-2, the J gene TRBJ1-6, with 7 bases identical to TRBD1. The trim removed 5 bases at V and 4 bases at J, leaving 2 bases unmatched. The CDR3 spans 14 residues. Germline CDR1 reads WSHSY; CDR2 reads SAAADI. The CDR3 coding sequence is TGCGCCAGCAGTCGGGACAGTTATAATTCACCCCTCCACTTT. It encodes CASSRDSYNSPLHF.

The chain links TRBV1 to TRBJ1-5; the table's D call, TRBD1, has no DNA check behind it. TRBV1 is shown as a pseudogene. There are 16 residues in the CDR3. CDR3 DNA sequence: TGCACCAGCAGTCGACAGGGGGGGGATAGCAATCAGCCCCAGCATTTT. As protein: CTSSRQGGDSNQPQHF.

The genes are TRBV5-1 and TRBJ2-7, with D possibly being TRBD1 (6 bases). The CDR3 sequence is 14 residues long. Germline CDR1 is SGHRS and CDR2 is YFSETQ. V was pared by 0 bases and J by 6 bases, with 13 bases between. The CDR3 loop is CASSLGQGNVEQYF. DNA for the CDR3: TGCGCCAGCAGCTTGGGGCAGGGGAATGTCGAGCAGTACTTC.

CDR3 DNA sequence: TGTGCCAGCAGTTTGGGACAGGGGGGCGAGCAGTACTTC. Translation: CASSLGQGGEQYF. The chain employs TRBV28 and TRBJ2-7; 11 bases match TRBD1. Germline-derived CDR1 and CDR2 are MDHEN and SYDVKM. The length of the CDR3 is 13 residues. Trimming removed 3 bases from V and 6 bases from J; junction bases left unmatched: 1.

This chain links TRBV19 with TRBJ1-2; TRBD1 is a possible D gene (6 bases). V was pared by 3 bases and J by 3 bases, with 11 bases between. The CDR3 loop spans 14 amino acids. Germline V gene sequence: CDR1 LNHDA, CDR2 SQIVND (reference sequence). The CDR3 here is CASSIQGFYYGYTF. The CDR3, as DNA: TGTGCCAGTAGTATTCAGGGGTTTTACTATGGCTACACCTTC.

V usage is TRBV2 and J usage is TRBJ2-3, with D possibly TRBD1 on 6 matching bases. V was trimmed by 8 bases and J by 3 bases, leaving 15 bases between them. This CDR3 has 14 amino acids. The germline gives CDR1 SNHLY, CDR2 FYNNEI. The CDR3 is CASESTGMTDTQYF. In DNA, the CDR3 is TGTGCCAGCGAATCAACAGGGATGACAGATACGCAGTATTTT.

This clone is a singleton in its sample. This chain links TRBV18 with TRBJ1-3, with D perhaps TRBD1 (6 bases). Germline V gene sequence: CDR1 KGHSH, CDR2 LQKENI. The CDR3 has 15 residues. V was pared by 3 bases and J by 2 bases, with 11 bases between. The CDR3 spells CASSPSGAAGNTIYF. The CDR3 DNA reads TGTGCCAGCTCACCTTCAGGGGCAGCTGGAAACACCATATATTTT.

The CDR3 sequence is CASSLTAGLDIQYF. CDR3 nucleotide sequence: TGCGCCAGCAGCTTGACAGCGGGACTAGACATTCAGTACTTC. The chain couples TRBV5-1 to TRBJ2-4; 8 bases fit TRBD2. The length of the CDR3 is 14 residues. CDR1 and CDR2 (germline): SGHRS, YFSETQ. Trimming took 1 base from V and 8 from J; bases not matched to a gene: 5.

The chain combines TRBV5-4 with TRBJ2-6, with D tentatively TRBD2 (6 bases). The V gene lost 7 bases and the J gene lost 3 bases, with 11 bases spanning the gap. From germline, CDR1 is SGHNT and CDR2 YYREEE (reference sequence). This CDR3 comprises 14 residues. As DNA, the CDR3 is TGTGCCAGCTCAGTGGGGGGTGGGGCCAACGTCCTGACTTTC. Its protein product is CASSVGGGANVLTF.

The rearrangement uses TRBV7-9 and TRBJ2-1; 9 nucleotides line up with TRBD2. Germline V gene lookup returns CDR1 SEHNR and CDR2 FQNEAQ (reference sequence). The CDR3 runs 15 residues. The V and J ends lost 6 bases and 9 bases, in that order; junction bases with no gene match: 12. The CDR3: CASSFLAGPGGEQFF. The CDR3 nucleotides are TGTGCCAGCAGTTTTCTAGCGGGACCCGGCGGTGAGCAGTTCTTC.

This chain joins TRBV5-1 and TRBJ2-3; maybe TRBD2 (6 bases). Germline loops: CDR1 SGHRS, CDR2 YFSETQ. The CDR3 runs to 15 residues. V shed 4 bases and J shed 2 bases, with 14 bases lying between them. The CDR3 DNA sequence: TGCGCCAGCAGCGATTCGGGGGTCTACACAGATACGCAGTATTTT. It specifies CASSDSGVYTDTQYF. The full variable domain, completed using reference TRBV5-1 and TRBJ2-3, is KAGVTQTPRYLIKTRGQQVTLSCSPISGHRSVSWYQQTPGQGLQFLFEYFSETQRNKGNFPGRFSGRQFSNSRSEMNVSTLELGDSALYLCASSDSGVYTDTQYFGPGTRLTVL.

The genes are TRBV4-1 and TRBJ1-3, with 10 nucleotides matching TRBD1. This CDR3 comprises 21 residues. The trim removed 1 base at V and 0 bases at J, leaving 15 bases unmatched. The germline V gene has CDR1 MGHRA and CDR2 YSYEKL. CDR3 loop: CASSQAPAGTGVSASGNTIYF. DNA of the CDR3: TGCGCCAGCAGCCAAGCCCCCGCCGGGACAGGGGTATCCGCCTCTGGAAACACCATATATTTT.

J is TRBJ2-1 and V is TRBV11-2, with TRBD2 matching over 11 bases. Germline V gene lookup returns CDR1 SGHAT and CDR2 FQNNGV. V shed 5 bases, J shed 7 bases, and the junction held 10 bases outside the gene matches. The CDR3 is 16 residues long. The CDR3 DNA is TGTGCCAGCAGCCGGTCCGGACTAGCGGGTTGGAATGAGCAGTTCTTC. Translating gives CASSRSGLAGWNEQFF.

V and J are TRBV21-1 and TRBJ1-1; the table's D call, TRBD1, has no DNA check behind it. TRBV21-1 is a listed pseudogene. The CDR3 extends over 14 amino acids. The CDR3 loop is CASAPPRTGTEAFF. The CDR3 bases are TGTGCCAGTGCCCCCCCGAGGACAGGCACTGAAGCTTTCTTT.

The chain combines TRBV19 with TRBJ2-5; TRBD1 matches 10 bases. This CDR3 has 16 residues. Germline CDR1 reads LNHDA; CDR2 reads SQIVND (reference sequence). V lost 6 bases and J lost 4; bases outside the gene matches: 11. CDR3 DNA: TGTGCCAGTAGCCTCTATCAGGGACAGGGGTTAGAGACCCAGTACTTC. This translates into CASSLYQGQGLETQYF.

V and J are TRBV27 and TRBJ2-4; possibly TRBD2 for D (5 bases). The ends were cut back, 2 bases at V and 8 bases at J, with 16 bases in the middle. The CDR3 spans 15 residues. Germline loops: CDR1 MNHEY, CDR2 SMNVEV (reference sequence). The CDR3 protein is CASSLGYGEFDIQYF. CDR3 nucleotides: TGTGCCAGCAGTTTAGGCTACGGGGAATTTGACATTCAGTACTTC.

This clone came up a few times. The J gene is TRBJ2-1, the V gene TRBV6-5, with TRBD2 as a possible D gene (5 bases). V was cut by 6 bases and J by 8 bases, with 8 bases left in between. The V gene's germline CDR1 is MNHEY and CDR2 SVGAGI. The CDR3 length is 11 residues. The CDR3: CASSHGDEQFF. As DNA, the CDR3 is TGTGCCAGCAGCCACGGGGATGAGCAGTTCTTC.

V is TRBV5-1 and J is TRBJ1-1; D gene uncertain. V lost 7 bases to trimming and J lost 2 bases, with 15 bases between them. In germline, CDR1 is SGHRS, CDR2 YFSETQ. There are 14 residues in the CDR3. CDR3 protein: CASVLAESNTEAFF. The CDR3 DNA is TGCGCCAGCGTCCTGGCGGAAAGCAACACTGAAGCTTTCTTT. The full variable domain, with the rest looked up from reference TRBV5-1 and TRBJ1-1, is KAGVTQTPRYLIKTRGQQVTLSCSPISGHRSVSWYQQTPGQGLQFLFEYFSETQRNKGNFPGRFSGRQFSNSRSEMNVSTLELGDSALYLCASVLAESNTEAFFGQGTRLTVV.

This clone was seen more than once but under ten times. The V call is TRBV14, the J call TRBJ1-1, with D uncertain. The ends were cut back, 4 bases at V and 2 bases at J, with 5 bases in the middle. Germline assignment: CDR1 SGHDN and CDR2 FVKESK. The CDR3 loop spans 12 amino acids. DNA of the CDR3: TGTGCCAGCAGCCCCTATAACACTGAAGCTTTCTTT. Amino acids: CASSPYNTEAFF. Full variable domain (outside the CDR3, taken from reference TRBV14 and TRBJ1-1): EAGVTQFPSHSVIEKGQTVTLRCDPISGHDNLYWYRRVMGKEIKFLLHFVKESKQDESGMPNNRFLAERTGGTYSTLKVQPAELEDSGVYFCASSPYNTEAFFGQGTRLTVV.

The V gene is TRBV6-1, the J gene TRBJ2-5; a possible D gene is TRBD2 (5 bases). The germline CDR1 and CDR2 sequences are MNHNS and SASEGT. The CDR3 length is 14 residues. V was shortened by 0 bases and J by 5 bases, with 10 bases between the two germline ends. CDR3 amino acids: CASSEAPGYETQYF. CDR3 nucleotides: TGTGCCAGCAGTGAAGCCCCGGGGTACGAGACCCAGTACTTC.

In its sample, this clone was seen once. V gene TRBV5-1 combines with J gene TRBJ2-5; TRBD2 matches at 11 bases. The CDR3 covers 17 residues. The V gene's germline CDR1 is SGHRS and CDR2 YFSETQ. The V and J ends lost 0 bases and 5 bases, in that order; junction bases with no gene match: 9. The CDR3 is CASSLGLAGIPRETQYF. The CDR3, as DNA: TGCGCCAGCAGCTTGGGACTAGCGGGGATCCCCCGGGAGACCCAGTACTTC.

The chain couples TRBV19 to TRBJ2-7; TRBD1 might be the D (6 bases). The V end lost 2 bases, the J end lost 0 bases, and 8 bases lay between the germline ends. Germline lookup yields CDR1 LNHDA and CDR2 SQIVND (reference sequence). CDR3 length: 14 residues. CDR3 DNA sequence: TGTGCCAGTAGTATAACAGGGAGCTCCTACGAGCAGTACTTC. Translation gives CASSITGSSYEQYF.

The chain has TRBV9 and TRBJ1-1; D gene unclear. Germline values: CDR1 SGDLS, CDR2 YYNGEE. V was clipped by 2 bases and J by 1 base, with 9 bases between them. CDR3 length: 14 amino acids. CDR3 nucleotides: TGTGCCAGCAGCGTCCGCCCAGGGAACACTGAAGCTTTCTTT. Translation: CASSVRPGNTEAFF. The variable domain in full, with the rest retrieved from reference TRBV9 and TRBJ1-1, is DSGVTQTPKHLITATGQRVTLRCSPRSGDLSVYWYQQSLDQGLQFLIQYYNGEERAKGNILERFSAQQFPDLHSELNLSSLELGDSALYFCASSVRPGNTEAFFGQGTRLTVV.

This chain connects TRBV18 to TRBJ2-5, with unresolved D. Trimming removed 1 base at V and 2 bases at J, with 5 bases between. Germline V lookup: CDR1 KGHSH, CDR2 LQKENI. This CDR3 spans 13 amino acids. CDR3 in DNA: TGTGCCAGCTCACCACGCGTACAAGAGACCCAGTACTTC. Protein product: CASSPRVQETQYF.

The chain uses TRBV28 and TRBJ2-3, with 9 positions matching TRBD2. Germline loops: CDR1 MDHEN, CDR2 SYDVKM. Trimming took 8 bases from V and 4 from J; bases not matched to a gene: 10. The CDR3 extends over 15 amino acids. This CDR3 reads CASLESGRLADTQYF. For the CDR3, the DNA is TGTGCCAGCTTAGAAAGCGGGAGGTTGGCAGATACGCAGTATTTT.

This clone was counted at least ten times. This chain connects TRBV28 to TRBJ2-7, with 11 bases aligning to TRBD2. J lost 5 bases, V lost 7 bases, and 16 bases had no gene match. From germline, CDR1 is MDHEN and CDR2 SYDVKM. The CDR3 is 17 amino acids. DNA of the CDR3: TGTGCCAGCAAGGCCCAGACCATAGCGGGAGGGGGCAACGAGCAGTACTTC. Translated, it gives CASKAQTIAGGGNEQYF.

The chain carries TRBV6-5 and TRBJ1-1, with D perhaps TRBD1 (5 bases). This CDR3 has 14 residues. V lost 5 bases, J lost 1 base, and 11 bases lay in between. Looked up from germline, CDR1 is MNHEY and CDR2 is SVGAGI. This CDR3 reads CASSGVTGNTEAFF. Written as DNA, the CDR3 is TGTGCCAGCAGTGGAGTCACAGGGAACACTGAAGCTTTCTTT.

The V gene is TRBV7-2, the J gene TRBJ2-2; no definite D call. The CDR3 sequence is 15 residues long. V was cut by 2 bases and J by 6 bases, with 13 bases left in between. CDR1 is SGHTA, CDR2 FQGNSA, per germline. The CDR3 region has the DNA TGTGCCAGCAGCTTAAGTAGCCCGGCCGCCGGGGAGCTGTTTTTT. It yields the protein CASSLSSPAAGELFF. The full variable domain, its missing parts supplied by reference TRBV7-2 and TRBJ2-2, is GAGVSQSPSNKVTEKGKDVELRCDPISGHTALYWYRQSLGQGLEFLIYFQGNSAPDKSGLPSDRFSAERTGGSVSTLTIQRTQQEDSAVYLCASSLSSPAAGELFFGEGSRLTVL.

V and J are TRBV6-1 and TRBJ1-2, with D perhaps TRBD1 (5 bases). Trimming shortened V by 1 base and J by 2 bases, and 5 bases separated the two germline ends. This CDR3 is 13 amino acids long. The germline CDR1 and CDR2 sequences are MNHNS and SASEGT. The CDR3 sequence: CASSEGQNYGYTF. DNA for the CDR3: TGTGCCAGCAGTGAAGGACAGAACTATGGCTACACCTTC.

With regard to this clone: One end of the junction varies from germline; a read error may be responsible. This sequence joins TRBV28 and TRBJ1-2, with D perhaps matching TRBD1 (6 bases). The CDR3 has 12 amino acids. Germline V lookup: CDR1 MDHEN, CDR2 SYDVKM. The CDR3 bases are TGTGCCAGCGCCTGGGACACACTCACCCCCGCCTTC. Protein product: CASAWDTLTPAF.

This clone has a single count. V usage is TRBV6-1 and J usage is TRBJ2-4, with D perhaps TRBD1 (6 bases). Germline loops: CDR1 MNHNS, CDR2 SASEGT. This CDR3 has 14 amino acids. V lost 7 bases and J 3 bases, leaving 13 bases between the germline ends. CDR3 sequence (DNA): TGTGCCAGCAACCAACAGGGCGGCAAAAACATTCAGTACTTC. It codes for CASNQQGGKNIQYF.

The chain has TRBV4-1 and TRBJ1-5; weak D call: TRBD1 (6 bases). CDR1 is MGHRA and CDR2 is YSYEKL in the germline V gene. The V end was cut by 2 bases, the J end by 4 bases, with 12 bases between. The CDR3 consists of 15 residues. Written as DNA, the CDR3 is TGCGCCAGCAGCCAACAATCACAGGGTAATCAGCCCCAGCATTTT. Protein: CASSQQSQGNQPQHF.